This T cell receptor (beta chain) was captured by sequencing in a study of control samples from healthy donors and cancer patients. Profiled with immunoSEQ multiplex PCR; TCRdb holds only in-frame clones, not every one. This table has approximately 70,000 clones, over 85% appearing once. The specimen was PBMCs. The clonotype originates from a man in his 60s with lung cancer.

CDR3 in DNA: TGCGCCAGCAGCTTGGGCTTCTACAATGAGCAGTTCTTC. It codes for CASSLGFYNEQFF. This chain uses TRBV5-1 with TRBJ2-1; no definite D call. The V gene lost 0 bases and the J gene lost 3 bases, with 4 bases spanning the gap. CDR3 size: 13 residues. Germline loops: CDR1 SGHRS, CDR2 YFSETQ. Full variable domain (outside the CDR3, taken from reference TRBV5-1 and TRBJ2-1): KAGVTQTPRYLIKTRGQQVTLSCSPISGHRSVSWYQQTPGQGLQFLFEYFSETQRNKGNFPGRFSGRQFSNSRSEMNVSTLELGDSALYLCASSLGFYNEQFFGPGTRLTVL.